This T cell receptor beta chain originates from a study of sequential checkpoint blockade in melanoma. On the study more broadly: About two dozen patients had matched tumor biopsies before treatment and at week 13 after nivolumab or ipilimumab alone. Regarding the study as a whole: In arm A, pretreatment tumor clonality was associated with response.

Treatment denoted: randomized to nivolumab then ipilimumab (arm A) or the reverse (arm B). DNA-damaging chemotherapy had not been given to any patient beforehand. Per germline, CDR1 SQVTM and CDR2 ANQGSEA. This CDR3 is 14 amino acids long. Data came from immunoSEQ multiplex PCR; TCRdb stores just in-frame clones and leaves some out. The sample has 4,000 or so clones; roughly 20% are singletons. In regard to this clone: Antigen: not known.

This chain connects TRBV29-1 to TRBJ2-3; TRBD2 agrees at 12 bases. The sample here was tumor tissue (inferred from file names), taken from a patient given nivolumab and ipilimumab in sequence. This receptor was identified in a human donor with melanoma. CDR3 sequence (DNA): TGCAGTGTCGAAACTAGCGGGGGGTGGGATACGCAGTATTTT. It specifies CSVETSGGWDTQYF.